A selection of T cell receptor beta chains follows, all from one sample in a study of OX40 agonist ivuxolimab in advanced cancers. Sequencing was performed with immunoSEQ multiplex PCR; in TCRdb, only in-frame clones are kept and a portion is missing. The sample has about 120,000 clones, 75% to 90% seen once; the top ten hold around 0.57%. This specimen was CD4+ or CD8+ T cells sorted from blood, taken in a trial of the OX40 agonist ivuxolimab. The receptors derive from an adult with an advanced solid tumor such as melanoma, head and neck, liver or kidney cancer. Each CDR3 is given with its conserved first and last residue. The D gene is left open where the match is weak. Expanded clones are given a class, and other clones once, few, many or no size at all.

TRBJ2-5 | - | - | TRBV9 | TGTGCCAGCAGCCCCCTGGGGCAGCAAGAGACCCAGTACTTC | CASSPLGQQETQYF
TRBJ2-4 | - | - | TRBV28 | TGTGCCAGCAGTTTACCCCACCGACAGTATGCAGCCAAAAACATTCAGTACTTC | CASSLPHRQYAAKNIQYF
TRBJ2-3 | once | TRBD2 | TRBV5-1 | TGCGCCAGCAGCTTGGCTAGCGGGACGAGCACAGATACGCAGTATTTT | CASSLASGTSTDTQYF
TRBJ1-1 | - | - | TRBV27 | TGTGCCAGCAGTTTATTAGTGAACACTGAAGCTTTCTTT | CASSLLVNTEAFF
TRBJ2-7 | - | TRBD2 | TRBV18 | TGTGCCAGCTCACCGGGTCTGACTAGCGGGGCCTACGAGCAGTACTTC | CASSPGLTSGAYEQYF
TRBJ2-1 | - | TRBD2 | TRBV5-1 | TGCGCCAGCAGCTTGGCCCCAGCGGGGGGGCTGAATGAGCAGTTCTTC | CASSLAPAGGLNEQFF
TRBJ1-2 | - | - | TRBV6-1 | TGTGCCAGCAGTGACTTAGCTTATGGCTACACCTTC | CASSDLAYGYTF
TRBJ1-2 | - | - | TRBV15 | TGTGCCACCAGCAGAGACGCAGATAACTATGGCTACACCTTC | CATSRDADNYGYTF
TRBJ1-2 | - | - | TRBV5-1 | TGCGCCAGCAGCTTGGATAGAGGTTTCGGCTATGGCTACACCTTC | CASSLDRGFGYGYTF
TRBJ1-4 | - | - | TRBV5-1 | TGCGCCAGCAGCTTCGGCAGGGGTGGGGAAAAACTGTTTTTT | CASSFGRGGEKLFF
TRBJ2-7 | - | TRBD2 | TRBV13 | TGTGCCAGCAGCTTGCCCCACACTAGCGGGGGGGCAGTCGAGCAGTACTTC | CASSLPHTSGGAVEQYF
TRBJ2-3 | - | - | TRBV2 | TGTGCCAGCAGCAGGGACAGCACAGATACGCAGTATTTT | CASSRDSTDTQYF
TRBJ1-5 | - | - | TRBV7-8 | TGTGCCAGCAGCTTCACAGGCTACGGGCAGGGCAATCAGCCCCAGCATTTT | CASSFTGYGQGNQPQHF
TRBJ1-4 | - | - | TRBV28 | TGTGCCAGCAGTTTTGGGCTTGGTGAAAAACTGTTTTTT | CASSFGLGEKLFF
TRBJ1-2 | - | - | TRBV28 | TGTGCCAGCAGTTCGGAGCCGGGACATCCAAACTATGGCTACACCTTC | CASSSEPGHPNYGYTF
TRBJ2-3 | - | - | TRBV6-5 | TGTGCCAGCAGTTATTCGGACAGCCTCATGACAGATACGCAGTATTTT | CASSYSDSLMTDTQYF
TRBJ2-2 | - | - | TRBV6-5 | TGTGCCAGCAGTTCGGTTGCGAACACCGGGGAGCTGTTTTTT | CASSSVANTGELFF
TRBJ2-7 | - | - | TRBV11-2 | TGTGCCTCTGCTTTGATTGCGCCCTACGAGCAGTACTTC | CASALIAPYEQYF
TRBJ1-4 | - | - | TRBV7-9 | TGTGCCTGGGAGGCAACTAATGAAAAACTGTTTTTT | CAWEATNEKLFF
TRBJ2-7 | - | TRBD1 | TRBV6-5 | TGTGCCACCGACCAGGGGGCGGTATACGAGCAGTACTTC | CATDQGAVYEQYF
TRBJ1-6 | few | - | TRBV5-1 | TGCGCCAGCAGCTCATCGGGGAATTCACCCCTCCACTTT | CASSSSGNSPLHF
TRBJ2-7 | - | TRBD1 | TRBV5-5 | TGTGCCAGCAGCCTCGGACAGGGCTACGGCGGGGAGCAGTACTTC | CASSLGQGYGGEQYF
TRBJ1-1 | once | - | TRBV19 | TGTGCCAGTAAAGAGACAGGCATAAACACTGAAGCTTTCTTT | CASKETGINTEAFF
TRBJ1-2 | - | - | TRBV7-2 | TGTGCCAGCAGCTTGAGATTCCCCGGGGGCGGCTATGGCTACACCTTC | CASSLRFPGGGYGYTF
TRBJ2-3 | few | - | TRBV19 | TGTGCCAGTAGTATAGGCGGCAGGCCCACAGATACGCAGTATTTT | CASSIGGRPTDTQYF
TRBJ1-3 | - | - | TRBV4-3 | TGCGCCAGCAGCCAAGATAGAAGAAGCTCTGGAAACACCATATATTTT | CASSQDRRSSGNTIYF
TRBJ2-7 | - | - | TRBV27 | TGTGCCAGCAGTCCCCCGGGCTCCCCCGAGCAGTACTTC | CASSPPGSPEQYF
TRBJ1-1 | - | - | TRBV2 | TGTGCCAGCACGGCGACCAGGGGTGGTGAAGCTTTCTTT | CASTATRGGEAFF
TRBJ1-4 | - | TRBD1 | TRBV4-1 | TGCGCCAGCAGCCTTGGGACAGGTTTTAACAAACTGTTTTTT | CASSLGTGFNKLFF
TRBJ2-7 | - | TRBD2 | TRBV11-3 | TGTGCCAGCAGCTTGGGACTAGCGGGCGAGCAGTACTTC | CASSLGLAGEQYF
TRBJ1-1 | - | - | TRBV2 | TGTGCCAGCAGTGAACAGTCTGTGAACACTGAAGCTTTCTTT | CASSEQSVNTEAFF
TRBJ2-7 | - | - | TRBV6-5 | TGTGCCAGCAGTTACTCGGCAGCCAGTTCCTACGAGCAGTACTTC | CASSYSAASSYEQYF
TRBJ2-7 | once | - | TRBV30 | TGTGCCTGGAGTGCGTGGGGTGGGAAAGACGAGCAGTACTTC | CAWSAWGGKDEQYF
TRBJ2-7 | - | - | TRBV7-9 | TGTGCCAGCAGCCCCTCCATCCGCGAGCAGTACTTC | CASSPSIREQYF
TRBJ2-7 | - | - | TRBV28 | TGTGCCAGCGGCCTTAAGTACGAGCAGTACTTC | CASGLKYEQYF